The T cell receptor (beta chain) described here comes from a study of cytomegalovirus exposure and HLA in healthy donors. Samples came from healthy bone marrow donors. With 60 Vbeta and 13 Jbeta primers, the PCR was carried out. The repertoire was sequenced with immunoSEQ multiplex PCR; TCRdb's copy has only in-frame clones and lacks some. The table lists about 31,000 clones, about two thirds of them singletons. Germline CDR1 reads MNHEY; CDR2 reads SMNVEV (reference sequence). V lost 5 bases to trimming and J lost 9 bases, with 14 bases between them. This CDR3 is 14 amino acids long. The sequenced sample consisted of PBMCs. This chain uses TRBV27 with TRBJ1-6; unclear D gene. This receptor was obtained from a man in his forties or fifties in good health and CMV-seropositive. The CDR3 protein is CASSAWRFGSPLHF. The CDR3 DNA reads TGTGCCAGCAGTGCCTGGAGGTTCGGTTCACCCCTCCACTTT.